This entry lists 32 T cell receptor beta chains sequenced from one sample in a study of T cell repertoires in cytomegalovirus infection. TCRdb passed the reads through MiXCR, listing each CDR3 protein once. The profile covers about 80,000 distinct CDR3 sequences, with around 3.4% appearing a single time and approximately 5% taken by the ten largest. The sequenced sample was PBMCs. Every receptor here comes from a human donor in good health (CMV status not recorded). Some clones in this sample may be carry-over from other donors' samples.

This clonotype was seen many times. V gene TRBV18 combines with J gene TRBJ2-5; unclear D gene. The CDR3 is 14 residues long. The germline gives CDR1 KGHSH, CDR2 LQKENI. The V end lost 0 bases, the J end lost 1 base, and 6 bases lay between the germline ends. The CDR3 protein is CASSPPSAQETQYF. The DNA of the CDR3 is TGTGCCAGCTCACCACCGTCTGCCCAAGAGACCCAGTACTTC.

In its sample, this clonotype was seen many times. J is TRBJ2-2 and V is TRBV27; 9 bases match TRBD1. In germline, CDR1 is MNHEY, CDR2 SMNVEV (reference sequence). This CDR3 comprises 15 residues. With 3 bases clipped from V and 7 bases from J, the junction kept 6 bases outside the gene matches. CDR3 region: CASSFGQGISGELFF. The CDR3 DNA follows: TGTGCCAGCAGTTTCGGACAGGGGATAAGCGGGGAGCTGTTTTTT.

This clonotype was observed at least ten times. The CDR3: CASSRTGEQFF. DNA of the CDR3: TGTGCCAGTAGTAGGACAGGTGAGCAGTTCTTC. This chain links TRBV19 with TRBJ2-1, with 7 bases matching TRBD1. The CDR3 is 11 residues long. Per the germline V gene, CDR1 is LNHDA and CDR2 is SQIVND (reference sequence). The J segment lost 9 bases and the V segment lost 4 bases, leaving 0 bases of the junction unmatched. The full variable domain, in which reference TRBV19 and TRBJ2-1 provide the parts outside the CDR3, is DGGITQSPKYLFRKEGQNVTLSCEQNLNHDAMYWYRQDPGQGLRLIYYSQIVNDFQKGDIAEGYSVSREKKESFPLTVTSAQKNPTAFYLCASSRTGEQFFGPGTRLTVL.

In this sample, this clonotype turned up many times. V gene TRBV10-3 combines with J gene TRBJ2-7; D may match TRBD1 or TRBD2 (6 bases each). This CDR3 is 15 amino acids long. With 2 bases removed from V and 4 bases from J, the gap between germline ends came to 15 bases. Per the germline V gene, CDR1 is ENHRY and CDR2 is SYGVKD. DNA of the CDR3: TGTGCCATCAGTGAGGATACCCGGGGGCGGTACGAGCAGTACTTC. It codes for CAISEDTRGRYEQYF.

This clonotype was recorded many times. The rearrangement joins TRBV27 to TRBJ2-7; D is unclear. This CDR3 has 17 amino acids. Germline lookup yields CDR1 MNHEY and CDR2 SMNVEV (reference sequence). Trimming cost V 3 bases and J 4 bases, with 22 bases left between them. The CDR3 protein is CASSFTVKGPHGYEQYF. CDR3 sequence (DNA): TGTGCCAGCAGTTTTACCGTGAAAGGCCCCCATGGGTACGAGCAGTACTTC.

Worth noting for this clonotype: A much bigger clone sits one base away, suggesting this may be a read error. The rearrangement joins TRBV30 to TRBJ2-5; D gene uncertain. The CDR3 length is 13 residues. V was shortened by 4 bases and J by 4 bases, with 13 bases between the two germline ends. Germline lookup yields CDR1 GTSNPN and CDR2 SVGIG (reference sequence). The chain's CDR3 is CAWISSRRETQYF. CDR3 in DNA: TGTGCCTGGATCTCGTCTAGAAGAGAGACCCAGTACTTC.

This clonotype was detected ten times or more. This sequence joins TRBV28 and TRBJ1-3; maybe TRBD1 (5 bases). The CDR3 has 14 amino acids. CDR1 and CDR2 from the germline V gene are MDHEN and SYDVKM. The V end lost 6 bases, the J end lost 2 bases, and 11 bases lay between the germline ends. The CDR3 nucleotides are TGTGCCAGCAGAACCCCAGGGACTGGAAACACCATATATTTT. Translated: CASRTPGTGNTIYF. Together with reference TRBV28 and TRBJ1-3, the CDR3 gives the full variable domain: DVKVTQSSRYLVKRTGEKVFLECVQDMDHENMFWYRQDPGLGLRLIYFSYDVKMKEKGDIPEGYSVSREKKERFSLILESASTNQTSMYLCASRTPGTGNTIYFGEGSWLTVV.

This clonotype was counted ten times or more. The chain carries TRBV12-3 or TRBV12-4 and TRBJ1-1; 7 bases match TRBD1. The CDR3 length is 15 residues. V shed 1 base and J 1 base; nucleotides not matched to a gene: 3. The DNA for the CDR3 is TGTGCCAGCAGTTTAGGTTGGACAGGGAACACTGAAGCTTTCTTT. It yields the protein CASSLGWTGNTEAFF.

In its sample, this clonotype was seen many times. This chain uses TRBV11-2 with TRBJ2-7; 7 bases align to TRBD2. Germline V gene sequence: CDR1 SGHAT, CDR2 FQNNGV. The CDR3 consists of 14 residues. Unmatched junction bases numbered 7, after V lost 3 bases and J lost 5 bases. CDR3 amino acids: CASSFGGGFHEQYF. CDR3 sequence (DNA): TGTGCCAGCAGCTTTGGGGGGGGGTTCCACGAGCAGTACTTC.

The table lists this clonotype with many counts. CDR3 amino acids: CAWSQDRDTQYF. Here the CDR3 DNA reads TGTGCCTGGAGTCAAGACAGAGATACGCAGTATTTT. V gene TRBV30 combines with J gene TRBJ2-3, with D possibly matching TRBD1 (5 bases). Germline V gives CDR1 GTSNPN, CDR2 SVGIG (reference sequence). The CDR3 length is 12 residues. The germline V and J ends were trimmed by 2 bases and 5 bases, with 8 bases remaining between them.

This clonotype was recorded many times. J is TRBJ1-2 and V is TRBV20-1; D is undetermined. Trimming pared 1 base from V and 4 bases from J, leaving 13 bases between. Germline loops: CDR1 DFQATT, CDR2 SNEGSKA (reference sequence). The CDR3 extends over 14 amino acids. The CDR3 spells CSARAGRTLYGYTF. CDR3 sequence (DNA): TGCAGTGCTAGAGCAGGACGAACCCTCTATGGCTACACCTTC.

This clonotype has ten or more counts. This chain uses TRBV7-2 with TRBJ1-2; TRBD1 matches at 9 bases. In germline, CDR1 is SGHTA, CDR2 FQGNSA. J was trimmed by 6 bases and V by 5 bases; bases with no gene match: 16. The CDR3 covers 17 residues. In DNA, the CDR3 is TGTGCCAGCAGCCCTTCATCCGGGACAGGGAGAGGGGATGGCTACACCTTC. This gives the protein CASSPSSGTGRGDGYTF.

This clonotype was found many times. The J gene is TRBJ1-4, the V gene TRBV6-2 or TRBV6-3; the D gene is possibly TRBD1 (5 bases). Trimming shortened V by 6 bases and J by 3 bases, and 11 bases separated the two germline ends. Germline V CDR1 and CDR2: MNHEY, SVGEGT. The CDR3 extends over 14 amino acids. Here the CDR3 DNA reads TGTGCCAGCAGCAACCAGGGATCTAATGAAAAACTGTTTTTT. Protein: CASSNQGSNEKLFF.

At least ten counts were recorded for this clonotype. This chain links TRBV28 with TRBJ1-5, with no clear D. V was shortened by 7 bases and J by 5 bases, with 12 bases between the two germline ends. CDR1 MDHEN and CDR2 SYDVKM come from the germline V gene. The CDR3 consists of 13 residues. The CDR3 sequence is CASTLPPDQPQHF. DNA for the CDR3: TGTGCCAGCACCTTACCCCCCGATCAGCCCCAGCATTTT.

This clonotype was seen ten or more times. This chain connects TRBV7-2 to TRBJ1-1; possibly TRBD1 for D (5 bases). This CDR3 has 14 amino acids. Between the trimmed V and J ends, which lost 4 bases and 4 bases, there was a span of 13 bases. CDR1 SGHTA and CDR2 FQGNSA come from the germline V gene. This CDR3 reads CASSSQRGRTEAFF. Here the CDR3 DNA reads TGTGCCAGCAGCTCCCAGAGGGGTCGCACTGAAGCTTTCTTT.

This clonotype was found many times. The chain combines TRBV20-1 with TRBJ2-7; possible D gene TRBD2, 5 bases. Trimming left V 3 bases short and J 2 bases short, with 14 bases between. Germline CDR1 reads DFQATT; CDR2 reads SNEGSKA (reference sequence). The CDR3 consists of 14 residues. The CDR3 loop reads CSASSQTTAYEQYF. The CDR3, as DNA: TGCAGTGCTAGTTCCCAGACTACAGCCTACGAGCAGTACTTC.

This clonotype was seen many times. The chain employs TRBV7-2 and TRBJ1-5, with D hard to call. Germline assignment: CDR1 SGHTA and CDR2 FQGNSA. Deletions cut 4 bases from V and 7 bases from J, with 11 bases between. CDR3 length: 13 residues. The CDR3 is CASSSLPPQPQHF. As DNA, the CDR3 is TGTGCCAGCAGCTCGTTACCTCCCCAGCCCCAGCATTTT.

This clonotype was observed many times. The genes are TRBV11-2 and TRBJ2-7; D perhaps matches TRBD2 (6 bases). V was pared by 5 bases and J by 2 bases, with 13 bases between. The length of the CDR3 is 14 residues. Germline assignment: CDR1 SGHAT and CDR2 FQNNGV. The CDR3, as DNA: TGTGCCAGCAGCCCACCGGGACTGGCCTACGAGCAGTACTTC. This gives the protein CASSPPGLAYEQYF.

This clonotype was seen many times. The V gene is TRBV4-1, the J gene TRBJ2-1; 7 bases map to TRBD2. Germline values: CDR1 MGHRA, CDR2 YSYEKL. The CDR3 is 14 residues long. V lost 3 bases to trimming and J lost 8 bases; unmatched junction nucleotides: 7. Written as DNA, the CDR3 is TGCGCCAGCAGCCATCTTCTGGGGGGGGATGAGCAGTTCTTC. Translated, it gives CASSHLLGGDEQFF.

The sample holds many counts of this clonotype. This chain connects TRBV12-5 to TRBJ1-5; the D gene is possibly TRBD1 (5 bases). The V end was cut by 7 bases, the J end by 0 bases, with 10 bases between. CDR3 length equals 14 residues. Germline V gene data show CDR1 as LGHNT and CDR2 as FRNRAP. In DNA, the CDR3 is TGTGCTAGTGCGAGGGGTGATAGCAATCAGCCCCAGCATTTT. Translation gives CASARGDSNQPQHF.

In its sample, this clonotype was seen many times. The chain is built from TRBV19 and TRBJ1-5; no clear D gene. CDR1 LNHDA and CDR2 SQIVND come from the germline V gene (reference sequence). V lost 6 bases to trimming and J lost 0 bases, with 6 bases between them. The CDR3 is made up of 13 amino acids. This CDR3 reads CASRRHSNQPQHF. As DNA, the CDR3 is TGTGCCAGTAGAAGACATAGCAATCAGCCCCAGCATTTT.

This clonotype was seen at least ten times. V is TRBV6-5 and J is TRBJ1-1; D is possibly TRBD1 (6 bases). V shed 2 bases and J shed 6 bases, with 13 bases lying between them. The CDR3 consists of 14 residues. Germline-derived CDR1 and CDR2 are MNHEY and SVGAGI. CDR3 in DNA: TGTGCCAGCAGTTACGCACAGGGATGGGCTGAAGCTTTCTTT. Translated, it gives CASSYAQGWAEAFF.

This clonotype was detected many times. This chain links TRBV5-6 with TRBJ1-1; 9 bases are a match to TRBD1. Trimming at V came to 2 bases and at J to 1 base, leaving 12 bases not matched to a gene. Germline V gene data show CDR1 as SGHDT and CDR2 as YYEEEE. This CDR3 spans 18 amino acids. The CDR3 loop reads CASSLVVGTGRSNTEAFF. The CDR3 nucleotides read TGTGCCAGCAGCTTAGTTGTCGGGACAGGGCGCTCGAACACTGAAGCTTTCTTT.

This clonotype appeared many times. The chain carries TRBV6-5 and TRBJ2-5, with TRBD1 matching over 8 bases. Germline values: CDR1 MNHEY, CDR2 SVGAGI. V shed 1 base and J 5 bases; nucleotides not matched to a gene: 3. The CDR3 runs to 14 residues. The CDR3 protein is CASSYYQGAETQYF. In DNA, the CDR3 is TGTGCCAGCAGTTACTATCAGGGGGCCGAGACCCAGTACTTC.

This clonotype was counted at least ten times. The CDR3 DNA sequence: TGTGCCAGCAGATTCGGACTAGCGCGGGGGGATACGCAGTATTTT. This gives the protein CASRFGLARGDTQYF. The chain couples TRBV28 to TRBJ2-3, with 9 bases that match TRBD2. This CDR3 is 15 amino acids long. With V trimmed by 6 bases and J by 6 bases, 10 bases remained unmatched. CDR1 and CDR2 (germline): MDHEN, SYDVKM.

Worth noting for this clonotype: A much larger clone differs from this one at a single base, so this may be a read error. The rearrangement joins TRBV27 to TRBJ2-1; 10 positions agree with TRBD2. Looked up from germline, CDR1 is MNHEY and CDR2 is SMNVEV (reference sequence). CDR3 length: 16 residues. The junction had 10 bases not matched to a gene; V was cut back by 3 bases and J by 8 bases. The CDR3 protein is CASSLGYSGGGDEQFF. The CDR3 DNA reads TGTGCCAGCAGTTTGGGGTACAGCGGGGGGGGAGATGAGCAGTTCTTC.

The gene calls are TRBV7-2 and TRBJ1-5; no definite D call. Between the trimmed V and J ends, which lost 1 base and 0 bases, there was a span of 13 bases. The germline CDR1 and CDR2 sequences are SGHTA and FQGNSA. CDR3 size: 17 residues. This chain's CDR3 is CASSLGQVAYSNQPQHF. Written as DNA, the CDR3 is TGTGCCAGCAGCTTAGGTCAGGTAGCCTATAGCAATCAGCCCCAGCATTTT.

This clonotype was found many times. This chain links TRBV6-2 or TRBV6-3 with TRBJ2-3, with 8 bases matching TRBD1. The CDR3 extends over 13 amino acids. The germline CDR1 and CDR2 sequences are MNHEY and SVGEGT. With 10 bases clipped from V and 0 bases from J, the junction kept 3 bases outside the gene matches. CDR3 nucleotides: TGTGCCACGGACAGGGACAGCACAGATACGCAGTATTTT. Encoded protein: CATDRDSTDTQYF.

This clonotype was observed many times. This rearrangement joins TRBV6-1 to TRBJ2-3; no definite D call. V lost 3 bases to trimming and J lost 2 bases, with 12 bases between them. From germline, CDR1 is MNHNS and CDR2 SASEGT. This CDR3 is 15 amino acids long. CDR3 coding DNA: TGTGCCAGCAGTGATGGGCAGCTATACACAGATACGCAGTATTTT. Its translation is CASSDGQLYTDTQYF.

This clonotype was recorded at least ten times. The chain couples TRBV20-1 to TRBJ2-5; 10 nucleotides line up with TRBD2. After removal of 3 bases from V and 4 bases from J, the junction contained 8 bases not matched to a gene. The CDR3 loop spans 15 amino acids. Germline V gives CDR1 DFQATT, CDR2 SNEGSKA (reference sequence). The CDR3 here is CSASPSGGAIETQYF. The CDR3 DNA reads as TGCAGTGCTAGCCCCAGCGGGGGGGCGATAGAGACCCAGTACTTC.

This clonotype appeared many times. As DNA, the CDR3 is TGTGCCAGCAGTGCGACGGCTGAAGCTTTCTTT. Its protein is CASSATAEAFF. The rearrangement uses TRBV2 and TRBJ1-1, with D hard to call. Trimming removed 4 bases from V and 6 bases from J, with 6 bases in between. This CDR3 is 11 amino acids long. In germline, CDR1 is SNHLY, CDR2 FYNNEI.

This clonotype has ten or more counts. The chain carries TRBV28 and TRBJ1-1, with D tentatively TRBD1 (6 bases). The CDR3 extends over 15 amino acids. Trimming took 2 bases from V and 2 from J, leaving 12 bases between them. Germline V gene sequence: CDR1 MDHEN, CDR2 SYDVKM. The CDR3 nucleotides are TGTGCCAGCAGTTTAGGTACGGGACAAAACACTGAAGCTTTCTTT. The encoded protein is CASSLGTGQNTEAFF.